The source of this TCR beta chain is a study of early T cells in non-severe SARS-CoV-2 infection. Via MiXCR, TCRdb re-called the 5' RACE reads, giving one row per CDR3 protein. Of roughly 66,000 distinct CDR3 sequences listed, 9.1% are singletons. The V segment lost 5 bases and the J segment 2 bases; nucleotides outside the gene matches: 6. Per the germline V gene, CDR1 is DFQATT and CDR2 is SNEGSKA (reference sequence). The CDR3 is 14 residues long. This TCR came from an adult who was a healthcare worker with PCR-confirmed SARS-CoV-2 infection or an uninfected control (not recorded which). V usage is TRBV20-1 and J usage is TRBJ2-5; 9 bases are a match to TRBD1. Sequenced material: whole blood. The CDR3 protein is CSALPGQGQETQYF. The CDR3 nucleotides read TGCAGTGCTTTACCGGGACAGGGACAAGAGACCCAGTACTTC.